The sequence of this TCR beta chain was determined in a study of T cells after yellow fever vaccination. CDR1 and CDR2 (germline): LGHNA, YSLEER. CDR3 size: 19 residues. With V trimmed by 4 bases and J by 4 bases, 15 bases remained unmatched. This clonotype has a count of ten or more. Using its own MiXCR run on the 5' RACE reads, TCRdb lists one record per CDR3 protein. Of 29,000 or so distinct CDR3 sequences in the sample, about 4.7% were seen once. Here the sequenced sample was CD8+ T cells sorted from PBMCs, taken 10 days after the yellow fever booster vaccination. The chain has TRBV4-3 and TRBJ2-7; 14 bases fit TRBD2. This clonotype was sampled from a man aged 25 to 45 who received the YFV17D yellow fever vaccine. CDR3 DNA: TGCGCCAGCAGCCTACGATTGGGACTAGCGGGAGAGGTTTGGTACGAGCAGTACTTC. Protein: CASSLRLGLAGEVWYEQYF.